Given below is one T cell receptor beta chain in context. As yet, its antigen is unknown. This specimen belongs to a study of immune evolution from preneoplasia to lung adenocarcinoma. Notes on the study in general: Later-stage lesions appeared to have more T cells, more diversity, less clonality.

Trimming removed 5 bases at V and 4 bases at J, with 11 bases between. CDR3 size: 14 residues. Germline-derived CDR1 and CDR2 are SGHAT and FQNNGV. Two lung cancer pathologists independently confirmed each histologic diagnosis. The method was immunoSEQ multiplex PCR; TCRdb's version includes in-frame clones alone and lacks a portion of them. Here the sample spans about 8,200 clones, more than 70% being singletons. The chain combines TRBV11-2 with TRBJ1-4; tentative D call: TRBD1 (5 bases). The receptor was isolated from a person aged 55-85 years with lung adenocarcinoma. Sample: FFPE adjacent normal lung tissue. CDR3 sequence reads: CASSGDRHNEKLFF. The CDR3 coding sequence is TGTGCCAGCAGCGGCGACAGACATAATGAAAAACTGTTTTTT.